This TCR beta chain derives from a study of shared clonotypes between healthy human individuals. Generated by immunoSEQ multiplex PCR, the TCRdb table keeps only in-frame clones and is missing some. The sample yields 1,400,000 or so clones, 97% to 99% seen once. Germline lookup yields CDR1 SGHNT and CDR2 YYREEE (reference sequence). The ends were cut back, 1 base at V and 2 bases at J, with 10 bases in the middle. The CDR3 contains 15 residues. The chain is built from TRBV5-4 and TRBJ2-1; the D gene is possibly TRBD2 (5 bases). This TCR was recovered from a man aged 25-40 years in good health. Source material: naive CD4+ T cells sorted from blood. Indicated subset: CD45RA+ positively selected. CDR3 DNA sequence: TGTGCCAGCAGCTTGATGAGGGAACCCTACAATGAGCAGTTCTTC. It yields the protein CASSLMREPYNEQFF. Complete variable domain (other parts from reference TRBV5-4 and TRBJ2-1): ETGVTQSPTHLIKTRGQQVTLRCSSQSGHNTVSWYQQALGQGPQFIFQYYREEENGRGNFPPRFSGLQFPNYSSELNVNALELDDSALYLCASSLMREPYNEQFFGPGTRLTVL.